This T cell receptor (beta chain) was captured by sequencing in a study of cytomegalovirus exposure and HLA in healthy donors listed by TCRdb under 2017. Describing the broader study: An earlier analysis of approximately 640 of the donors reported more than 250 Gb of sequence data and roughly 100 million unique TCR beta sequences from some 180 million T cells. Roughly 300 gigabases of sequencing data and around 88 million unique TCR sequences made up an early release that covered approximately 620 HLA-typed donors. Of the roughly 390 genotyped donors, around 81% fell in the genetic ancestry cluster associated with self-reported Caucasian donors. The number of typed donors differed by locus: roughly 629-640 for A, B, C, DRB1 and DQB1; 522 for DQA1; 600 to 610 for DPA1; and about 470 for DPB1. Across some 400 genotyped donors of the cohort, an average of approximately 200,000 unique TCR beta nucleotide sequences per donor were sequenced, and 15% to 20% of those sequences were non-productive. Genome-wide SNP genotypes for about 55% of the roughly 670 donors were used in a later genetic analysis, which treated that subset as a discovery cohort. The later analysis used no new phenotypic data to find candidate immune exposures, relying instead on TCR beta sequences and their occurrence across donors. HLA typing covered class I and class II loci at four-digit resolution. A separate validation cohort of some 130 different subjects was used in addition to the approximately 700-subject first cohort. Donor age, sex, ethnicity and CMV serostatus were compiled alongside the repertoire data. Roughly 5 DR-DQ haplotypes were handled as single units for association and clustering, since linkage in the cohort was strong. All discovery cohort repertoires had been generated using a single sequencing platform. Using immunosequencing, the study profiled T cell repertoires from 666 subjects and related those repertoires to cytomegalovirus serostatus. The study aimed to test whether cataloging public T cell receptors could reveal signatures of past pathogen exposure. An earlier analysis of around 540 of the donors applied high-throughput TCR beta sequencing to assess whether each TCR beta V gene segment acted as functional or pseudogenic. A later analysis re-examined previously published TCR beta repertoires from more than 650 donors and added high-resolution HLA genotyping to investigate patterns of TCR occurrence. To predict cytomegalovirus infection status, the study combined high-throughput TCR immunosequencing, statistical association of individual TCRs with disease status, and machine learning. General findings and caveats noted by the study authors: In a later analysis, several top co-occurrence clusters were reported to appear linked to parvovirus B19, influenza, CMV and Epstein-Barr virus. According to the authors, the approach could potentially be generalized to other disease states and immunological phenotypes. The study gave a list of under 200 TCR beta chains associated with cytomegalovirus. When HLA alleles, especially DR and DQ, strongly co-occurred, TCR associations were difficult to assign to individual alleles. Compared with equally common non-associated chains, HLA-associated TCR beta chains in a later analysis were more clonally expanded and had lower generation probabilities. Most CMV-associated TCR beta chains appeared to be HLA-restricted in a later analysis, and the HLA associations seemed to be driven largely by CMV exposure. In vitro tests confirmed that three of the cytomegalovirus-associated TCR beta chains recognize cytomegalovirus antigens. For the cohort, immune exposure information was limited to CMV serostatus. In an earlier analysis of about 600 of the donors, most TCR beta V segments appeared in productive rearrangements about 87% or about 30% of the time, broadly matching IMGT annotations. In a later genetic analysis, a missense DCLRE1C variant was associated with V-gene and J-gene trimming of TCR beta chains, and the association was replicated in an independent cohort. The presence/absence analyses assumed that sequencing depth was roughly uniform across donors, and that assumption may not be true. A later genetic analysis reported fewer N-insertions in productive TCRs among donors in an Asian-associated ancestry cluster than the roughly 700-donor mean. Specific HLA alleles were associated with 15,000 to 20,000 TCR beta sequences at a false discovery rate of 0.05 in a later analysis. Some IMGT-functional V segments, including TRBV6-2 and TRBV6-3, could not be told apart with the 87-base-pair reads, so those segments were excluded. Because counts were too low, around 17 rarely observed V segments, including chromosome 9 orphons, were left out of the earlier analysis of approximately 580 of the donors. The classifier was reported to diagnose cytomegalovirus status with high specificity and sensitivity in both the original and validation cohorts. Linkage disequilibrium might explain the correlated functional status among segregating V segments, but an unknown experimental factor could not be ruled out. Because HLA typing was missing for some donors at each locus, association tests included only the typed subset. The sequencing pipeline was judged likely to have produced a cluster of highly shared sequence variants as a technical artifact. Only TCR beta chains were sequenced in this cohort, and the absence of alpha or paired-chain data limited detectable features. A further reported finding was that TCR beta sequences accurately predicted the HLA-A and HLA-B alleles for most subjects in the first cohort. Most TCR sequences were seen in very few donors, while some public TCRs were found in many individuals. A later analysis found that TCR association rates varied across HLA loci, with DRB1 alleles showing the most associated TCRs and HLA-C alleles the fewest.

The cohort comprised 550 to 700 healthy bone marrow donors. Cohort members were all nominally healthy when sampled, although unrecorded immune exposures were likely present. The donor was CMV seronegative and belonged to the group of over 350 seronegative cohort members. Every donor gave a peripheral blood sample, and the peripheral blood mononuclear cells from that sample were used for TCR beta sequencing. The Qiagen DNeasy Blood Extraction Kit was used to extract genomic DNA from the blood cell samples. Library method: the immunoSEQ multiplex PCR assay. A mixture of 60 forward primers for TCR Vbeta segments and 13 reverse primers for TCR Jbeta segments was used in the multiplex PCR. The CDR3 region of rearranged TCR beta genes was amplified from genomic DNA by a multiplex PCR assay. Amplified TCR beta libraries were sequenced as 87-base-pair reads on the Illumina HiSeq System. As for the authors' bioinformatics: A later analysis tallied around 87 million unique TCR beta chains across the 666 repertoires, and about 12 million of those chains were shared by two or more donors. Raw reads were error-corrected and collapsed into unique sequences with a nearest-neighbor algorithm that merged closely related sequences to remove PCR and sequencing errors. V, D and J gene segments were assigned by aligning CDR3 sequences to IMGT reference sequences. For a sequence to be retained, a match of at least six nucleotides to both a V gene segment and a J gene segment was required. A rearrangement was called productive if the CDR3 had no stop codons and remained in frame with V and J, and every other rearrangement was called non-productive. Following IMGT convention, CDR3 was defined as the stretch from the second conserved V-encoded cysteine up to the conserved J-encoded phenylalanine. The earlier analysis of some 540 of the donors excluded any sequence lacking an unambiguous match to a single V gene segment. In an earlier analysis of several hundred of the donors, V segments were called functional above 56.7% productive rearrangements and were called segregating when the between-donor standard deviation exceeded 5%. To diagnose cytomegalovirus status from the catalog of TCR beta chain sequences, a statistical classification framework was built. V and J gene assignment, in a later analysis, came from comparing TCR nucleotide sequences with IMGT/GENE-DB human TR gene sequences. Using the TCRdist pipeline, a later analysis assigned CDR3 sequences along with most-parsimonious VDJ recombination scenarios. In a later analysis, each TCR beta chain was defined by its CDR3 amino acid sequence together with its V-gene family, and reads without a unique V-gene family were excluded. In a later analysis, approximately 640 highly shared, low-generation-probability nucleotide sequences were removed to address suspected cross-contamination and a sequencing artifact. For each public chain, a later analysis derived a clonal expansion index from normalized ranks of inferred template counts within each repertoire. A later analysis computed generation probabilities with a VDJ recombination model fitted to out-of-frame rearrangements, and checked the results against IGoR. In a later analysis, hypergeometric tests were used to score TCR-TCR, TCR-HLA and TCR-CMV co-occurrence, with a repertoire-size bias correction applied to TCR pairs. To estimate false discovery rates, a later analysis permuted the HLA or CMV assignments 20 times. In a later analysis, co-occurring TCRs were grouped with DBSCAN, and TCRdist sequence similarity was added when clustering was performed within HLA-allele-positive subsets. Repertoires with fewer than 30,000 or more than 120,000 public chains, plus five repertoires with anomalous nucleotide sharing, were excluded from co-occurrence clustering. The immuneACCESS repertoire file appears here via TCRdb, limited to in-frame rearrangements. These files lack a portion of the clones; in checked studies, under half of the deficit traces to unresolved V genes, and the cause of the others is not known. That table furnishes V, J and clone size, whereas the DNA furnished D and trimming. This sample lists 150,000 to 200,000 clones; 70% to 90% were detected once. 2% to 2.5% of the sample is held by the ten biggest clonotypes.

Comments on this clone: The antigen it binds to is not known. Base qualities are missing; no much larger clone stands one base away.

The V end gives up 3 bases and the J end 1 base, leaving 5 bases in the junction not matched to a gene. As encoded in the germline V gene, CDR1 is SGHTA while CDR2 is FQGNSA. The cysteine opens and the phenylalanine closes a CDR3 of 17 amino acids. Only the CDR3 DNA is retained, 51 bases long and in frame from the first base. The receptor was isolated from a woman in her twenties or thirties in good health and CMV-seronegative. This sequence uses TRBV7-2 and TRBJ2-6; 8 bases in between match TRBD1. Sequenced sample: PBMCs. The sequenced DNA is TGTGCCAGCAGCTTTCGGACAGGGATGTCTGGGGCCAACGTCCTGACTTTC. It codes for CASSFRTGMSGANVLTF.